The rows below give T cell receptor beta chains drawn from one sample of a study of regulatory T cells in long-lasting Graves disease. MiXCR, applied by TCRdb to the multiplex PCR reads, yields one record per CDR3 protein. The sample yields roughly 450,000 distinct CDR3 sequences, around 20% seen once. Sequenced here: peripheral blood mononuclear cells (PBMCs), sampled when the disease was refractory, from a patient treated with antithyroid drugs. All receptors derive from a female donor with Graves disease. CDR3s leave out the opening cysteine and the closing phenylalanine or tryptophan.

V,CDR3
TRBV30,AWSVAF
TRBV27,ASSLEPSGSEYEQY
TRBV3-1,ASSQDGAVYYEQY
TRBV27,ASSLGGVAYEQY
TRBV5-1,ASSLVWDRSTDTQY
TRBV7-9,ASSETQGGEKLF
TRBV6-1,ASSILAGAPDEQF
TRBV11-2,ASSRQGAGFQETQY
TRBV7-2,ASSEGPSASTDTQY
TRBV6-1,ASSRANYWEQY
TRBV2,ASTAPNGQY
TRBV19,ASSIGLLSEQY
TRBV2,ATLGQFQETQY
TRBV28,ASSFAYTGELF
TRBV6-5,ASSYSRLAGEYEQY
TRBV7-9,ASSSTGGSDEQY
TRBV20-1,MAGTSGGETQY
TRBV20-1,SAPAAQLHGYT
TRBV9,ASSPMRSRISGNTIY
TRBV10-2,ASSELSSGTYEQY
TRBV7-6,ASSLETGANTEAF
TRBV18,ASSPPQGPNTGELF
TRBV28,ASRRSPTSGANVLT
TRBV27,ASSPGPHYEQY
TRBV7-2,ASSLTPGGYQPQH
TRBV28,ASSSSLGNEQF
TRBV10-3,AISEPDRGHMETQY
TRBV12-3/TRBV12-4,ASSPRAPAAGELF
TRBV12-3/TRBV12-4,ASSFGSSNQPQH
TRBV18,ASSPRGGQNYGYT
TRBV7-3,ASSGRDSQGKYGYT
TRBV6-1,ASSEALPGRGNNQPQH
TRBV28,ASNSPGPPEAF
TRBV7-8,ASKPDPGLGPQH
TRBV5-6,ASSSNRDLWGYT
TRBV9,ASSVAVVGAYEQY
TRBV30,AWSVLSHYEQY
TRBV6-2/TRBV6-3,ASSYSRQGSEQY
TRBV24-1,ATSERSDPTSEQY
TRBV27,ASSSSSYSEQY
TRBV9,ASSVGGSETQY